Following are 27 T cell receptor beta chains from one sample sequenced in a study of T cell responses to AZD1222 COVID-19 vaccine (TCRdb year 2021). The sample's time point label is to be understood as: baseline before first vaccination. The library was made by the immunoSEQ multiplex PCR assay. TCRdb re-hosts the immuneACCESS table, in-frame sequences only. Its copies lack some clones; in the studies checked, an unresolved V gene accounts for under half of them, and the cause for the rest is not known. This sample comprises 100,000 to 150,000 clones, 80% to 90% of them detected only once. Jointly, the top ten make up more than 5.5% of the sample. The material was peripheral blood, obtained on day 0 of AZD1222 vaccination. The receptor set was obtained from an adult in good health.

The CDR3 here is CASSSEGAGSEKLFF. CDR3 nucleotide sequence: TGTGCCAGCAGTTCCGAGGGGGCGGGATCGGAAAAACTGTTTTTT. V usage is TRBV28 and J usage is TRBJ1-4; 7 bases line up with TRBD1. V lost 4 bases and J lost 8; bases outside the gene matches: 10. Germline assignment: CDR1 MDHEN and CDR2 SYDVKM. The CDR3 length is 15 residues.

In DNA form, the CDR3 reads TGTGCCAGCACCGGAACACCCTCCTACGAGCAGTACTTC. Its protein product is CASTGTPSYEQYF. The chain links TRBV6-6 to TRBJ2-7, with D hard to call. CDR1 and CDR2 from the germline V gene are MNHNY and SVGAGI (reference sequence). The CDR3 contains 13 residues. V lost 7 bases to trimming and J lost 0 bases, with 10 bases between them.

The rearrangement joins TRBV12-3 or TRBV12-4 to TRBJ1-5; D remains unclear. The CDR3 contains 13 residues. Trimming stripped 0 bases from V and 5 bases from J, with 5 bases between. CDR3 DNA: TGTGCCAGCAGTTTAGCGGGGTATCAGCCCCAGCATTTT. Translated, it gives CASSLAGYQPQHF.

This clone was counted a few times. The chain uses TRBV29-1 and TRBJ2-7, with 9 nucleotides matching TRBD2. Germline-derived CDR1 and CDR2 are SQVTM and ANQGSEA. The CDR3 runs 15 residues. J gave up 6 bases and V 0 bases, and 9 bases lay outside the gene matches. CDR3 in DNA: TGCAGCGTTGAAGATGGAGTAGCGGGAGCGCGCGAGCAGTACTTC. Translating it yields CSVEDGVAGAREQYF.

The chain is built from TRBV11-2 and TRBJ2-3; maybe TRBD2 (7 bases). Germline V gives CDR1 SGHAT, CDR2 FQNNGV. The CDR3 extends over 17 amino acids. The ends were cut back, 4 bases at V and 1 base at J, with 18 bases in the middle. The CDR3 nucleotides read TGTGCCAGCAGCTCCTTGAGGGGGGGGCTGGGCACAGATACGCAGTATTTT. Protein: CASSSLRGGLGTDTQYF.

The chain has TRBV5-8 and TRBJ2-5; TRBD2 agrees at 8 bases. Germline V gene sequence: CDR1 SGHTS, CDR2 YDEGEE. The CDR3 loop spans 15 amino acids. The V gene end was trimmed by 4 bases and the J gene end by 5 bases; junction bases not matched to a gene: 10. DNA for the CDR3: TGTGCCAGCAGCCCACGTGGGCGGGGGGTTGAGACCCAGTACTTC. Translating gives CASSPRGRGVETQYF.

The chain employs TRBV15 and TRBJ1-5, with TRBD1 identical over 11 bases. The length of the CDR3 is 13 residues. The V gene end was trimmed by 6 bases and the J gene end by 5 bases; junction bases not matched to a gene: 0. CDR1 is LNHNV, CDR2 YYDKDF, per germline (reference sequence). The CDR3 bases are TGTGCCACCAGGGGACAGGGGGATCAGCCCCAGCATTTT. Translated, it gives CATRGQGDQPQHF.

The CDR3 protein is CAWTAGGLTDTQYF. CDR3 bases: TGTGCCTGGACGGCAGGGGGCCTCACAGATACGCAGTATTTT. The chain is built from TRBV30 and TRBJ2-3; 8 nucleotides align to TRBD1. Germline CDR1 reads GTSNPN; CDR2 reads SVGIG (reference sequence). The junction had 5 bases not matched to a gene; V was cut back by 4 bases and J by 2 bases. The CDR3 covers 14 residues.

In nucleotides, the CDR3 is TGTGCCAGCAGCCCGGGAGGGACTAGTCGCACAGATACGCAGTATTTT. It encodes CASSPGGTSRTDTQYF. The V gene is TRBV5-4, the J gene TRBJ2-3, with 8 bases lining up with TRBD2. Trimming at V came to 4 bases and at J to 1 base, leaving 8 bases not matched to a gene. CDR3 length equals 16 residues. CDR1 and CDR2 (germline): SGHNT, YYREEE (reference sequence).

The chain uses TRBV5-4 and TRBJ1-2, with D possibly being TRBD1 (5 bases). Per germline, CDR1 SGHNT and CDR2 YYREEE (reference sequence). V gave up 4 bases and J gave up 8 bases, with 15 bases separating them. The CDR3 consists of 13 residues. As DNA, the CDR3 is TGTGCCAGCAGCGTCCGGGACGCCGCAGGCTACACCTTC. This gives the protein CASSVRDAAGYTF.

The rearrangement uses TRBV7-9 and TRBJ1-4; 7 bases match TRBD1. V dropped 4 bases and J dropped 5; count of bases not matched to a gene: 7. The CDR3 length is 15 residues. The germline CDR1 and CDR2 sequences are SEHNR and FQNEAQ (reference sequence). The CDR3 sequence: CASSSPGQRNEKLFF. Here the CDR3 DNA reads TGTGCCAGCAGCTCGCCGGGACAGCGAAATGAAAAACTGTTTTTT.

J is TRBJ1-2 and V is TRBV19; 7 nucleotides align to TRBD1. The CDR3 extends over 13 amino acids. Per germline, CDR1 LNHDA and CDR2 SQIVND (reference sequence). The V and J ends lost 6 bases and 5 bases, in that order; junction bases with no gene match: 6. The CDR3 is CASRGGTAYGYTF. The DNA of the CDR3 is TGTGCCAGTAGAGGGGGGACAGCTTATGGCTACACCTTC.

Here the CDR3 DNA reads TGTGCCAGCACCGATCGGCTAGAGGGTAATGAGCAGTTCTTC. Its protein product is CASTDRLEGNEQFF. The chain recombines TRBV2 with TRBJ2-1; tentative D call: TRBD2 (5 bases). This CDR3 contains 14 residues. Germline V CDR1 and CDR2: SNHLY, FYNNEI. Trimming stripped 7 bases from V and 7 bases from J, with 17 bases between.

This chain joins TRBV24-1 and TRBJ2-1; 7 bases match TRBD2. V was pared by 4 bases and J by 6 bases, with 11 bases of the junction left unmatched. The CDR3 totals 16 residues. Germline V gene data show CDR1 as KGHDR and CDR2 as SFDVKD. Here the CDR3 reads CATSDPLAEVANEQFF. The CDR3, as DNA: TGTGCCACCAGTGACCCCCTAGCGGAGGTGGCCAATGAGCAGTTCTTC.

J is TRBJ2-7 and V is TRBV3-1 (or the pseudogene TRBV3-2), with 7 bases fitting TRBD2. Per germline, CDR1 LGHDT and CDR2 YNNKEL (reference sequence). CDR3 length: 14 amino acids. Losses at the gene ends were 4 bases for V and 4 bases for J; bases not matched to a gene: 7. For the CDR3, the DNA is TGTGCCAGCAGCCCCGGACTAGTTTTGTACGAGCAGTACTTC. The encoded protein is CASSPGLVLYEQYF.

Remarks on this clone: Other DNA sequences in this sample translate to the same CDR3. The V call is TRBV2, the J call TRBJ1-4; the match to TRBD1 covers 7 bases. CDR1 is SNHLY, CDR2 FYNNEI, per germline. The CDR3 covers 12 residues. J lost 7 bases, V lost 6 bases, and 2 bases had no gene match. The DNA for the CDR3 is TGTGCCAGCAGAGACAGGGCTGAAAAACTGTTTTTT. It yields the protein CASRDRAEKLFF.

The V and J genes are TRBV29-1 and TRBJ2-7; D unresolved. The germline V gene encodes CDR1 SQVTM and CDR2 ANQGSEA. The CDR3 loop spans 14 amino acids. Trimming removed 0 bases from V and 0 bases from J, with 9 bases in between. The CDR3 region has the DNA TGCAGCGTTGAAGATTCGAGGACCTCCTACGAGCAGTACTTC. As protein: CSVEDSRTSYEQYF.

The chain combines TRBV5-1 with TRBJ1-2, with a tentative D call TRBD1 (6 bases). Germline CDR1 reads SGHRS; CDR2 reads YFSETQ. The germline V and J ends were trimmed by 1 base and 1 base, with 11 bases remaining between them. This CDR3 spans 15 amino acids. The DNA for the CDR3 is TGCGCCAGCAGCTTGTCGGGGACACATAACTATGGCTACACCTTC. Translated, it gives CASSLSGTHNYGYTF.

The rearrangement links TRBV7-9 to TRBJ2-7; tentative D call: TRBD2 (7 bases). CDR3 length: 17 residues. Between the trimmed V and J ends, which lost 5 bases and 7 bases, there was a span of 27 bases. The V gene's germline CDR1 is SEHNR and CDR2 FQNEAQ (reference sequence). CDR3 region: CASSQGIGTTFQGEQYF. The CDR3 DNA follows: TGTGCCAGCAGCCAGGGGATCGGGACTACCTTCCAGGGAGAGCAGTACTTC.

The chain employs TRBV7-8 and TRBJ1-4; D might be TRBD1 (5 bases). V gave up 0 bases and J gave up 7 bases, with 6 bases separating them. CDR3 length equals 13 residues. CDR1 and CDR2 from the germline V gene are SGHVS and FQNEAQ. The CDR3 region has the DNA TGTGCCAGCAGCTTAGCAAGGGGTGAAAAACTGTTTTTT. Protein: CASSLARGEKLFF.

The count of this clone is one. V gene TRBV19 combines with J gene TRBJ1-1, with D unclear. The CDR3 consists of 15 residues. V was shortened by 0 bases and J by 1 base, with 9 bases between the two germline ends. CDR1 and CDR2 from the germline V gene are LNHDA and SQIVND (reference sequence). The CDR3 DNA follows: TGTGCCAGTAGTATAGATTCGGCCACGAACACTGAAGCTTTCTTT. Its translation: CASSIDSATNTEAFF.

The CDR3 DNA follows: TGTGCCAGCAGTGACCTCGGCCCTTTGAACACTGAAGCTTTCTTT. Translating it yields CASSDLGPLNTEAFF. This rearrangement joins TRBV2 to TRBJ1-1; D gene unclear. The V gene lost 3 bases and the J gene lost 0 bases, with 11 bases spanning the gap. The CDR3 length is 15 residues. In germline, CDR1 is SNHLY, CDR2 FYNNEI.

This clone was counted between two and nine times. The chain carries TRBV27 and TRBJ2-2, with D tentatively TRBD1 (6 bases). The CDR3 extends over 14 amino acids. The ends were cut back, 3 bases at V and 7 bases at J, with 12 bases in the middle. Germline V gives CDR1 MNHEY, CDR2 SMNVEV (reference sequence). The CDR3 reads CASSFDRWGGELFF. The CDR3 nucleotides are TGTGCCAGCAGTTTTGACAGGTGGGGCGGGGAGCTGTTTTTT.

The V and J genes are TRBV5-4 and TRBJ2-5; perhaps TRBD2 as D (6 bases). Trimming took off 4 bases at V and 0 bases at J, with 13 bases between the two ends. Germline CDR1 reads SGHNT; CDR2 reads YYREEE (reference sequence). This CDR3 region has 15 residues. CDR3 sequence reads: CASSLKAGHQETQYF. The CDR3 nucleotides are TGTGCCAGCAGCCTAAAAGCGGGCCACCAAGAGACCCAGTACTTC. The whole variable domain, filled in from reference TRBV5-4 and TRBJ2-5, reads ETGVTQSPTHLIKTRGQQVTLRCSSQSGHNTVSWYQQALGQGPQFIFQYYREEENGRGNFPPRFSGLQFPNYSSELNVNALELDDSALYLCASSLKAGHQETQYFGPGTRLLVL.

The V call is TRBV7-3, the J call TRBJ1-3; the D gene is possibly TRBD1 (6 bases). The V and J ends lost 5 bases and 4 bases respectively, with 9 bases between them. The CDR3 length is 13 residues. Germline CDR1 reads SGHTA; CDR2 reads FQGTGA. CDR3 sequence reads: CASSLGTGNTIYF. The CDR3 nucleotides are TGTGCCAGCAGCCTCGGGACAGGAAACACCATATATTTT.

For the CDR3, the DNA is TGTGCCGCCGGGACAGGGATCGGCTACACCTTC. Protein product: CAAGTGIGYTF. This sequence joins TRBV2 and TRBJ1-2; 9 nucleotides line up with TRBD1. This CDR3 is built from 11 residues. V shed 11 bases, J shed 8 bases, and the junction held 6 bases outside the gene matches. Germline CDR1 SNHLY, CDR2 FYNNEI.

V is TRBV30 and J is TRBJ1-3; D remains ambiguous. The CDR3 consists of 11 residues. Germline V gives CDR1 GTSNPN, CDR2 SVGIG (reference sequence). The ends were cut back, 0 bases at V and 10 bases at J, with 7 bases in the middle. The CDR3 region is CAWSVRDTIYF. In DNA form, the CDR3 reads TGTGCCTGGAGTGTACGGGATACCATATATTTT.